The next 30 T cell receptor beta chains were all read from a single sample in a study of beta chain features in type 1 diabetes. Study-wide findings and caveats: Type 1 diabetes patients had TCRB CDR3s that were shorter (moderately but significantly so) in all four CD4+ subsets.

These TCRs are of unknown antigen specificity. Every isolated RNA sample was fully reverse transcribed, so sequencing captured expressed TCRB transcripts. Here immunoSEQ multiplex PCR was the method, and the copy in TCRdb shows in-frame clones only, minus some. The table lists around 56,000 clones, around 50% of them singletons. Input material: Tregs from blood. The receptor set was obtained from a woman in her 40s with type 1 diabetes.

J is TRBJ2-7 and V is TRBV25-1, with D perhaps TRBD2 (6 bases). CDR3 size: 13 residues. CDR1 and CDR2 from the germline V gene are MGHDK and SYGVNS. Trimming stripped 6 bases from V and 2 bases from J, with 11 bases between. Here the CDR3 reads CASSGGWPYEQYF. In DNA form, the CDR3 reads TGTGCCAGCAGCGGGGGATGGCCCTACGAGCAGTACTTC.

This clone was seen only a few times. The chain couples TRBV7-8 to TRBJ1-2; TRBD1 is a possible D gene (5 bases). The V gene's germline CDR1 is SGHVS and CDR2 FQNEAQ. The V and J ends lost 3 bases and 4 bases respectively, with 9 bases between them. The CDR3 has 13 amino acids. CDR3 residues: CASSFQGVYGYTF. Here the CDR3 DNA reads TGTGCCAGCAGCTTTCAGGGTGTCTATGGCTACACCTTC.

The chain recombines TRBV5-1 with TRBJ2-5; 7 positions agree with TRBD2. Germline CDR1 reads SGHRS; CDR2 reads YFSETQ. The trim removed 5 bases at V and 2 bases at J, leaving 9 bases unmatched. The CDR3 covers 15 residues. CDR3 in amino acids: CASRISSGGQETQYF. In DNA form, the CDR3 reads TGCGCCAGCAGGATTTCTAGCGGAGGGCAAGAGACCCAGTACTTC.

The gene calls are TRBV18 and TRBJ1-2, with D unresolved. This CDR3 is 13 amino acids long. Germline CDR1 and CDR2: KGHSH and LQKENI. V lost 0 bases and J lost 4, with 6 bases in between. The CDR3 protein is CASSPPAIYGYTF. DNA for the CDR3: TGTGCCAGCTCACCACCGGCAATCTATGGCTACACCTTC.

The V gene is TRBV5-1, the J gene TRBJ2-1; 13 bases fit TRBD2. Germline values: CDR1 SGHRS, CDR2 YFSETQ. The trim removed 4 bases at V and 0 bases at J, leaving 4 bases unmatched. The CDR3 has 17 residues. CDR3 in amino acids: CASSLGLAGDSYNEQFF. The CDR3 DNA is TGCGCCAGCAGCCTAGGACTAGCGGGAGACTCCTACAATGAGCAGTTCTTC. The full variable domain, in which reference TRBV5-1 and TRBJ2-1 provide the parts outside the CDR3, is KAGVTQTPRYLIKTRGQQVTLSCSPISGHRSVSWYQQTPGQGLQFLFEYFSETQRNKGNFPGRFSGRQFSNSRSEMNVSTLELGDSALYLCASSLGLAGDSYNEQFFGPGTRLTVL.

V and J are TRBV30 and TRBJ1-3, with 8 bases that match TRBD1. The CDR3 extends over 14 amino acids. Germline lookup yields CDR1 GTSNPN and CDR2 SVGIG (reference sequence). V trimming: 2 bases; J trimming: 3 bases; junction bases outside the gene matches: 3. The CDR3 protein is CAWSQGAGGNTIYF. The CDR3 DNA reads as TGTGCCTGGAGTCAGGGGGCCGGTGGAAACACCATATATTTT.

The CDR3, as DNA: TGTGCCATCAGTCCTTTAACGAGGTCCTACGAGCAGTACTTC. It encodes CAISPLTRSYEQYF. The chain links TRBV10-3 to TRBJ2-7; D is unclear. The CDR3 runs to 14 residues. Germline values: CDR1 ENHRY, CDR2 SYGVKD. Trimming took off 5 bases at V and 1 base at J, with 12 bases between the two ends.

This clone was counted a few times. The genes are TRBV29-1 and TRBJ2-7; 7 bases align to TRBD2. CDR3 length: 16 amino acids. The V segment lost 7 bases and the J segment 0 bases; nucleotides outside the gene matches: 15. Per the germline V gene, CDR1 is SQVTM and CDR2 is ANQGSEA. The CDR3 DNA sequence: TGCAGCGCCTCCTTGGGAGCTAGCGGTCACTCCTACGAGCAGTACTTC. It encodes CSASLGASGHSYEQYF.

The chain's CDR3 is CASSRTGSFSGANVLTF. CDR3 bases: TGTGCCAGCAGCCGTACAGGGAGTTTCTCTGGGGCCAACGTCCTGACTTTC. The chain links TRBV27 to TRBJ2-6; D might be TRBD1 (6 bases). V was clipped by 6 bases and J by 0 bases, with 15 bases between them. The germline gives CDR1 MNHEY, CDR2 SMNVEV (reference sequence). The CDR3 spans 17 residues.

V and J are TRBV27 and TRBJ2-5; TRBD2 matches at 7 bases. Germline CDR1 and CDR2: MNHEY and SMNVEV (reference sequence). This CDR3 comprises 14 residues. J was trimmed by 4 bases and V by 3 bases; bases with no gene match: 5. CDR3 sequence reads: CASSFSWGGETQYF. The CDR3 nucleotides are TGTGCCAGCAGTTTCTCCTGGGGGGGAGAGACCCAGTACTTC.

The chain links TRBV18 to TRBJ2-7, with a tentative D call TRBD1 (5 bases). With 3 bases removed from V and 0 bases from J, the gap between germline ends came to 12 bases. The CDR3 sequence is 15 residues long. CDR1 and CDR2 (germline): KGHSH, LQKENI. DNA of the CDR3: TGTGCCAGCTCACCGAACCAGGGAAACTCCTACGAGCAGTACTTC. It translates to CASSPNQGNSYEQYF.

The chain combines TRBV27 with TRBJ1-2; no definite D call. Deletions cut 4 bases from V and 0 bases from J, with 18 bases between. Germline V gene sequence: CDR1 MNHEY, CDR2 SMNVEV (reference sequence). The CDR3 consists of 17 residues. DNA of the CDR3: TGTGCCAGCAGTTGGGCCTCGGGCGGGTGGGCTAACTATGGCTACACCTTC. Residues: CASSWASGGWANYGYTF.

The table lists this clone with a few counts. The chain links TRBV9 to TRBJ2-1; TRBD2 might be the D (6 bases). With 3 bases removed from V and 6 bases from J, the gap between germline ends came to 7 bases. This CDR3 contains 12 residues. The V gene's germline CDR1 is SGDLS and CDR2 YYNGEE. The CDR3 nucleotides read TGTGCCAGCAGCGGACTAGGCAATGAGCAGTTCTTC. The encoded protein is CASSGLGNEQFF.

The V and J genes are TRBV28 and TRBJ1-2, with a possible D match to TRBD1 (5 bases). Per germline, CDR1 MDHEN and CDR2 SYDVKM. Trimming pared 3 bases from V and 8 bases from J, leaving 10 bases between. The CDR3 runs to 12 residues. The CDR3 region is CASSLPPGGYTF. In nucleotides, the CDR3 is TGTGCCAGCAGTTTGCCCCCAGGGGGCTACACCTTC.

V and J are TRBV2 and TRBJ2-3, with D possibly being TRBD1 (5 bases). Germline V gene sequence: CDR1 SNHLY, CDR2 FYNNEI. This CDR3 has 12 residues. Deletions cut 5 bases from V and 6 bases from J, with 9 bases between. The CDR3 DNA reads as TGTGCCAGCAGTCTGACAGCGGATACGCAGTATTTT. This sequence encodes CASSLTADTQYF. Complete variable domain (other parts from reference TRBV2 and TRBJ2-3): EPEVTQTPSHQVTQMGQEVILRCVPISNHLYFYWYRQILGQKVEFLVSFYNNEISEKSEIFDDQFSVERPDGSNFTLKIRSTKLEDSAMYFCASSLTADTQYFGPGTRLTVL.

DNA for the CDR3: TGCGCCAGCAGCTTAGCGGGAGGGCCCGAGGAGACCCAGTACTTC. Translated: CASSLAGGPEETQYF. V is TRBV5-1 and J is TRBJ2-5, with 10 positions matching TRBD2. Germline assignment: CDR1 SGHRS and CDR2 YFSETQ. CDR3 size: 15 residues. V trimming: 2 bases; J trimming: 5 bases; junction bases outside the gene matches: 6.

The V and J genes are TRBV7-3 and TRBJ1-1; 7 bases are a match to TRBD1. The CDR3 contains 19 residues. The V and J ends lost 2 bases and 0 bases, in that order; junction bases with no gene match: 15. Germline V gene data show CDR1 as SGHTA and CDR2 as FQGTGA. CDR3 in DNA: TGTGCCAGCAGCTTATCTGGCGGGTTTGACAGGGATATGAACACTGAAGCTTTCTTT. This translates into CASSLSGGFDRDMNTEAFF. The variable domain in full, completed from reference TRBV7-3 and TRBJ1-1, reads GAGVSQTPSNKVTEKGKYVELRCDPISGHTALYWYRQSLGQGPEFLIYFQGTGAADDSGLPNDRFFAVRPEGSVSTLKIQRTERGDSAVYLCASSLSGGFDRDMNTEAFFGQGTRLTVV.

In its sample, this clone ranks as medium-sized. The chain joins TRBV28 to TRBJ2-5, with D possibly being TRBD1 (5 bases). The CDR3 has 11 amino acids. Germline V gene sequence: CDR1 MDHEN, CDR2 SYDVKM. V was shortened by 6 bases and J by 7 bases, with 9 bases between the two germline ends. CDR3 sequence reads: CASRGLGTQYF. The CDR3 DNA is TGTGCCAGCAGGGGGCTGGGGACCCAGTACTTC.

The chain carries TRBV6-6 and TRBJ1-2; 7 bases align to TRBD1. The CDR3 is made up of 12 amino acids. Per germline, CDR1 MNHNY and CDR2 SVGAGI (reference sequence). J was trimmed by 8 bases and V by 4 bases; bases with no gene match: 4. The chain's CDR3 is CASSSRQGGYTF. DNA for the CDR3: TGTGCCAGCAGTTCCCGACAGGGAGGCTACACCTTC.

The chain has TRBV5-6 and TRBJ1-2, with 10 bases fitting TRBD1. The CDR3 is made up of 13 amino acids. V gave up 4 bases and J gave up 10 bases; unmatched junction bases: 7. Germline V CDR1 and CDR2: SGHDT, YYEEEE. The CDR3 DNA is TGTGCCAGCAGCGGGACAGGGGCCCACTCCTACACCTTC. It encodes CASSGTGAHSYTF.

The chain combines TRBV19 with TRBJ2-3; maybe TRBD2 (5 bases). V was clipped by 10 bases and J by 3 bases, with 17 bases between them. Germline CDR1 and CDR2: LNHDA and SQIVND (reference sequence). This CDR3 region has 14 residues. CDR3 loop: CATDSTPGTDTQYF. The DNA of the CDR3 is TGTGCCACAGATTCCACCCCGGGGACAGATACGCAGTATTTT.

The rearrangement uses TRBV7-9 and TRBJ1-5; 9 bases are a match to TRBD1. Germline CDR1 SEHNR, CDR2 FQNEAQ (reference sequence). The trim removed 4 bases at V and 6 bases at J, leaving 7 bases unmatched. This CDR3 region has 15 residues. DNA of the CDR3: TGTGCCAGCAGCTCGGGACAGGGTTTGAGTCAGCCCCAGCATTTT. This codes for CASSSGQGLSQPQHF.

This chain connects TRBV18 to TRBJ2-6, with a possible D match to TRBD1 (5 bases). The CDR3 length is 19 residues. Looked up from germline, CDR1 is KGHSH and CDR2 is LQKENI. The ends were cut back, 2 bases at V and 4 bases at J, with 21 bases in the middle. This chain's CDR3 is CASSPRRGSVPAGANVLTF. The CDR3 nucleotides are TGTGCCAGCTCACCAAGAAGGGGAAGCGTGCCCGCGGGGGCCAACGTCCTGACTTTC.

This clone was found a few times. The chain carries TRBV4-3 and TRBJ2-5; possibly TRBD2 for D (5 bases). The CDR3 is 16 amino acids. Trimming left V 1 base short and J 4 bases short, with 16 bases between. Germline V gene sequence: CDR1 LGHNA, CDR2 YSLEER. CDR3 protein: CASSQGTTGGGETQYF. CDR3 bases: TGCGCCAGCAGCCAAGGGACGACCGGAGGTGGAGAGACCCAGTACTTC.

This clone was observed at least ten times. The chain carries TRBV28 and TRBJ2-1; TRBD2 might be the D (6 bases). V was shortened by 3 bases and J by 7 bases, with 16 bases between the two germline ends. The CDR3 runs 15 residues. In germline, CDR1 is MDHEN, CDR2 SYDVKM. CDR3 sequence: CASSFWGVGGNEQFF. The DNA for the CDR3 is TGTGCCAGCAGTTTTTGGGGGGTCGGGGGAAATGAGCAGTTCTTC.

The J gene is TRBJ2-7, the V gene TRBV6-1; D perhaps matches TRBD1 (5 bases). The germline CDR1 and CDR2 sequences are MNHNS and SASEGT. V gave up 6 bases and J gave up 7 bases, with 16 bases separating them. CDR3 length equals 13 residues. The CDR3 protein is CASRTDGVREQYF. In nucleotides, the CDR3 is TGTGCCAGCAGGACAGACGGCGTACGGGAGCAGTACTTC.

V and J are TRBV19 and TRBJ1-5; D call uncertain. The V gene's germline CDR1 is LNHDA and CDR2 SQIVND (reference sequence). The CDR3 runs 13 residues. Between the trimmed V and J ends, which lost 6 bases and 2 bases, there was a span of 8 bases. CDR3 protein: CASSSYGNQPQHF. The CDR3 coding sequence is TGTGCCAGTAGCTCCTATGGCAATCAGCCCCAGCATTTT.

The J gene is TRBJ1-3, the V gene TRBV7-8; tentatively, D is TRBD1 (6 bases). This CDR3 region has 13 residues. Trimming left V 8 bases short and J 2 bases short, with 10 bases between. Germline V lookup: CDR1 SGHVS, CDR2 FQNEAQ. The CDR3 is CASRGGAGNTIYF. In DNA, the CDR3 is TGTGCCAGCCGGGGGGGCGCTGGAAACACCATATATTTT. Supplemented by reference TRBV7-8 and TRBJ1-3, the full variable domain reads GAGVSQSPRYKVAKRGQDVALRCDPISGHVSLFWYQQALGQGPEFLTYFQNEAQLDKSGLPSDRFFAERPEGSVSTLKIQRTQQEDSAVYLCASRGGAGNTIYFGEGSWLTVV.

The CDR3 DNA reads TGTGCCAGCAGCTCTTCCCCAGGGATCTATGGCTACACCTTC. Translated, it gives CASSSSPGIYGYTF. This chain connects TRBV11-2 to TRBJ1-2, with D possibly matching TRBD1 (5 bases). Germline V gene lookup returns CDR1 SGHAT and CDR2 FQNNGV. V gave up 4 bases and J gave up 4 bases, with 13 bases separating them. The CDR3 is made up of 14 amino acids.

The rearrangement uses TRBV10-3 and TRBJ1-3; 7 bases fit TRBD1. Trimming cost V 0 bases and J 4 bases; bases outside gene matches: 9. The CDR3 has 17 amino acids. Germline lookup yields CDR1 ENHRY and CDR2 SYGVKD. The CDR3 protein is CAISESPPGTAGNTIYF. For the CDR3, the DNA is TGTGCCATCAGTGAGTCGCCACCGGGGACAGCGGGAAACACCATATATTTT.